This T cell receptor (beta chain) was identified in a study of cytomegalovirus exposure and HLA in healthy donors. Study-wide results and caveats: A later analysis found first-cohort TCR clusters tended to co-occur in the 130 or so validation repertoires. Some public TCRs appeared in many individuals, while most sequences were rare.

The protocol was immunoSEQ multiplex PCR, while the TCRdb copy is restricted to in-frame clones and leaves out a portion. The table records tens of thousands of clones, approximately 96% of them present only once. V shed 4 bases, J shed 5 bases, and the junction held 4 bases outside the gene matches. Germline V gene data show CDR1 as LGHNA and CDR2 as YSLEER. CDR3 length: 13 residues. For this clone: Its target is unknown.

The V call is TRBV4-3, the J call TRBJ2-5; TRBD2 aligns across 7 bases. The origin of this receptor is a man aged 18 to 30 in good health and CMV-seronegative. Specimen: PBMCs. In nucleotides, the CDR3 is TGCGCCAGCAGCCTGGCCGGGGGGGAGACCCAGTACTTC. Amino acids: CASSLAGGETQYF.